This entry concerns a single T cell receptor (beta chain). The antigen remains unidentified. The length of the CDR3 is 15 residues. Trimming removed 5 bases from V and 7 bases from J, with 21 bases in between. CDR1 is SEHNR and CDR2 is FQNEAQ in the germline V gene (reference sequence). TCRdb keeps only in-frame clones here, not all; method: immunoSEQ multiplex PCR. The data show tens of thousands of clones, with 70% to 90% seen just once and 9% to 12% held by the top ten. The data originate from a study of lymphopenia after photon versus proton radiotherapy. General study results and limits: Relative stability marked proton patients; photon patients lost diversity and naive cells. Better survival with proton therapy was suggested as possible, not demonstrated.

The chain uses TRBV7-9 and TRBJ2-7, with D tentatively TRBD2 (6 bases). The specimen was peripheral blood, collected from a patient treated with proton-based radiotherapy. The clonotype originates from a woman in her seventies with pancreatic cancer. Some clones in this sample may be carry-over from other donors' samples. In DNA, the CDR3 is TGTGCCAGCAGCGCCCAGACTAGTTCGGGTAGAGAGCAGTACTTC. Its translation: CASSAQTSSGREQYF.